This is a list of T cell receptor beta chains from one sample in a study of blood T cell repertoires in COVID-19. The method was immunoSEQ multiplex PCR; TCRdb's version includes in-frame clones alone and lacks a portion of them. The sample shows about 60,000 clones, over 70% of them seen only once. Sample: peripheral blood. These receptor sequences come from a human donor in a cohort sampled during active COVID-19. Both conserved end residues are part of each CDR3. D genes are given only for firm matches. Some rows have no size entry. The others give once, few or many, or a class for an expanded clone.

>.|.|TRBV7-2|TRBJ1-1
TGTGCCAGCAGCTTAGTCCCTTCGAACACTGAAGCTTTCTTT
CASSLVPSNTEAFF
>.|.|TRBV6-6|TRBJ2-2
TGTGCCAGCAGTTACGTCTTTAACACCGGGGAGCTGTTTTTT
CASSYVFNTGELFF
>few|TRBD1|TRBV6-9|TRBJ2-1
TGTGCCAGCAGTTATGGGACAGTCAATGAGCAGTTCTTC
CASSYGTVNEQFF
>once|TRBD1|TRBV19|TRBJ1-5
TGTGCCAGTAACAGGGGGAATCAGCCCCAGCATTTT
CASNRGNQPQHF
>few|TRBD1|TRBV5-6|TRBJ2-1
TGTGCCAGCAGAAGAGGACAGGGCGCCTACAATGAGCAGTTCTTC
CASRRGQGAYNEQFF
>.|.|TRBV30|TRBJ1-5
TGTGCCTGGAGTCCCGACAGTAATCAGCCCCAGCATTTT
CAWSPDSNQPQHF
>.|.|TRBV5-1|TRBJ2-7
TGCGCCAGCAGCTTGGACGGGTGGAACGAGCAGTACTTC
CASSLDGWNEQYF
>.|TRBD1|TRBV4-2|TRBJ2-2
TGTGCCAGCAGCCAAGCGACAGGGCGGGTCGGGGAGCTGTTTTTT
CASSQATGRVGELFF
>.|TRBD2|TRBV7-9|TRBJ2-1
TGTGCCAGCAGCCAAGATACTAGCGGGAGGGACTACAATGAGCAGTTCTTC
CASSQDTSGRDYNEQFF
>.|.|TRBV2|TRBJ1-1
TGTGCCAGCAGTGTCCGTGTCGACACTGAAGCTTTCTTT
CASSVRVDTEAFF
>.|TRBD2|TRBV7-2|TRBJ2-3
TGTGCCAGCAGCTCCCCGGGGGGTGGGGGTTTCTCGCAGTATTTT
CASSSPGGGGFSQYF
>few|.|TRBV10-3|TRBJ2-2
TGTGCCATCAGTGAGTCTCGGAGCGGGGAGCTGTTTTTT
CAISESRSGELFF
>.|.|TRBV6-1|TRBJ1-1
TGTGCCAGCAGTGAACAGGGGAACACTGAAGCTTTCTTT
CASSEQGNTEAFF
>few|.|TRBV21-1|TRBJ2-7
TGTGCCAGCAGCTTCCCGTGGGGCGGGAGGGCGAGGGAGCAGTACTTC
CASSFPWGGRAREQYF
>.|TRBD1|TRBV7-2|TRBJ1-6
TGTGCCAGCAGCTTTAGGGACAGAGTTTTAAGCTCCTATAATTCACCCCTCCACTTT
CASSFRDRVLSSYNSPLHF
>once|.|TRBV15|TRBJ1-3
TGTGCCACCAGCGCTACACGGGGAGTCCTGGGAAACACCATATATTTT
CATSATRGVLGNTIYF